This T cell receptor (beta chain) comes out of a study of T cell repertoires in cytomegalovirus infection. Study details: Based on public TCR beta signatures, there were indications of CMV infection and of a matching HLA type.

About this clonotype: Its antigen is undetermined.

TCRdb independently ran MiXCR on the reads; one entry per CDR3 protein. The data hold around 530,000 distinct CDR3 sequences, with more than 25% observed a single time. Study results and limitations: Adding up the frequency of public TCR beta families identified people who carried CMV plus the relevant HLA. Clonotypes of TCR beta that were HLA-C-restricted and CMV-specific dominated the ex vivo response.

The CDR3 is 14 amino acids. Trimming shortened V by 5 bases and J by 5 bases, and 12 bases separated the two germline ends. CDR1 and CDR2 from the germline V gene are MNHNY and SVGAGI (reference sequence). The sequenced sample was PBMCs. This clonotype was obtained from a human donor in good health (CMV status not recorded). Some clones in this sample may be carry-over from other donors' samples. The genes are TRBV6-6 and TRBJ2-2; D is undetermined. CDR3 region: CASSPVIGTGELFF. CDR3 nucleotides: TGTGCCAGCAGTCCCGTGATAGGGACCGGGGAGCTGTTTTTT.